This TCR beta chain was obtained from a study of blood T cell repertoires in COVID-19. Germline assignment: CDR1 SGHAT and CDR2 FQNNGV. The CDR3 runs to 12 residues. The V end lost 0 bases, the J end lost 7 bases, and 4 bases lay between the germline ends. Here immunoSEQ multiplex PCR was the method, and the copy in TCRdb shows in-frame clones only, minus some. This sample has fewer than 200,000 clones, with 70% to 90% found just once. The TCR sequence derives from a man aged 45 to 65 with active or convalescent COVID-19. The sample comprised peripheral blood. This rearrangement joins TRBV11-2 to TRBJ2-1, with D unclear. In DNA form, the CDR3 reads TGTGCCAGCAGCTTAGAATCAAATGAGCAGTTCTTC. The encoded protein is CASSLESNEQFF.